A single sample gave rise to the 19 T cell receptor beta chains below, sequenced in a study of blood T cell repertoires in COVID-19. Assay: immunoSEQ multiplex PCR; the TCRdb copy retains only in-frame clones and omits some. This table holds roughly 240,000 clones, under 90% found once. Material for sequencing was PBMCs or T cells enriched from blood (not recorded which). Receptors originate from a woman aged 40 to 55 who had been exposed to COVID-19.

This clone was seen a single time. J is TRBJ2-1 and V is TRBV28; 8 bases agree with TRBD1. Germline CDR1 is MDHEN and CDR2 is SYDVKM. CDR3 length: 16 amino acids. V lost 5 bases to trimming and J lost 6 bases; unmatched junction nucleotides: 12. The CDR3 DNA reads as TGTGCCAGCAGTCCCTTAGACGGACAGGGCCGCAATGAGCAGTTCTTC. Amino acids: CASSPLDGQGRNEQFF.

The chain employs TRBV4-2 and TRBJ1-6; possible D gene TRBD1, 5 bases. The CDR3 has 17 amino acids. Looked up from germline, CDR1 is LGHNA and CDR2 is YNFKEQ. V was pared by 1 base and J by 3 bases, with 13 bases between. The CDR3 DNA sequence: TGTGCCAGCAGCCAAGTCGGGCGGGACGGCTATAATTCACCCCTCCACTTT. Encoded protein: CASSQVGRDGYNSPLHF.

The count of this clone is one. For the CDR3, the DNA is TGTGCCAGCAGGGCCCAGGGTCCCGGGGAGCTGTTTTTT. Translation gives CASRAQGPGELFF. This sequence joins TRBV7-2 and TRBJ2-2; weak D call: TRBD1 (5 bases). The CDR3 length is 13 residues. CDR1 SGHTA and CDR2 FQGNSA come from the germline V gene. V gave up 6 bases and J gave up 6 bases, with 11 bases separating them.

This clone occurred a few times. The chain links TRBV3-1 (or the pseudogene TRBV3-2) to TRBJ1-1; D gene ambiguous. CDR1 and CDR2 (germline): LGHDT, YNNKEL (reference sequence). With 3 bases removed from V and 7 bases from J, the gap between germline ends came to 6 bases. The CDR3 extends over 11 amino acids. CDR3 DNA sequence: TGTGCCAGCAGCCAGGGCAATGAAGCTTTCTTT. This codes for CASSQGNEAFF.

V gene TRBV5-1 combines with J gene TRBJ2-1; 7 bases are a match to TRBD2. Per the germline V gene, CDR1 is SGHRS and CDR2 is YFSETQ. Trimming cost V 4 bases and J 6 bases; bases outside gene matches: 7. The CDR3 runs to 14 residues. The CDR3 region is CASSTQLASNEQFF. CDR3 DNA sequence: TGCGCCAGCAGCACCCAACTAGCGTCCAATGAGCAGTTCTTC.

As to this clone: An end of the junction does not agree with germline; a read error may underlie this. The chain uses TRBV7-9 and TRBJ1-6, with D perhaps matching TRBD1 (5 bases). The CDR3 consists of 14 residues. CDR1 is SEHNR, CDR2 FQNEAQ, per germline (reference sequence). CDR3 amino acids: CASRLDRTDSPLHF. Here the CDR3 DNA reads TGTGCCAGCAGATTAGACAGAACCGATTCACCCCTCCACTTT.

This clone was seen a few times. The V call is TRBV19, the J call TRBJ1-2; 7 bases are shared with TRBD1. J gave up 7 bases and V 4 bases, and 15 bases lay outside the gene matches. Germline CDR1 reads LNHDA; CDR2 reads SQIVND (reference sequence). The CDR3 is made up of 16 amino acids. CDR3 nucleotide sequence: TGTGCCAGTAGTAAAGGAAAACAGGGGCCAGGAGGTGGCTACACCTTC. Translating gives CASSKGKQGPGGGYTF.

The J gene is TRBJ2-5, the V gene TRBV7-6; 8 bases map to TRBD2. CDR3 size: 18 residues. Germline loops: CDR1 SGHVS, CDR2 FNYEAQ. V dropped 3 bases and J dropped 2; count of bases not matched to a gene: 14. The DNA of the CDR3 is TGTGCCAGCAGCTTCCTGCGGGGGGCAACAAAGCTTCAAGAGACCCAGTACTTC. Protein product: CASSFLRGATKLQETQYF.

The chain couples TRBV5-1 to TRBJ2-3, with a possible D match to TRBD1 (6 bases). The V gene lost 5 bases and the J gene lost 3 bases, with 16 bases spanning the gap. The CDR3 runs to 15 residues. Germline assignment: CDR1 SGHRS and CDR2 YFSETQ. The CDR3, as DNA: TGCGCCAGCAGTTTACAGGGTGATGGGACAGATACGCAGTATTTT. Translating it yields CASSLQGDGTDTQYF.

The rearrangement joins TRBV6-4 to TRBJ2-3; no clear D. CDR1 and CDR2 (germline): MRHNA, SNTAGT. With 2 bases removed from V and 5 bases from J, the gap between germline ends came to 5 bases. The length of the CDR3 is 12 residues. CDR3 coding DNA: TGTGCCAGCAGTGACAGAGGAGATACGCAGTATTTT. Its protein product is CASSDRGDTQYF.

The rearrangement joins TRBV6-5 to TRBJ2-5, with 10 bases aligning to TRBD1. J gave up 7 bases and V 4 bases, and 12 bases lay outside the gene matches. Germline lookup yields CDR1 MNHEY and CDR2 SVGAGI. This CDR3 spans 16 amino acids. CDR3: CASSLGTGVGEGTQYF. The CDR3 DNA follows: TGTGCCAGCAGTTTGGGGACAGGGGTAGGGGAAGGGACCCAGTACTTC.

The chain recombines TRBV6-7 with TRBJ2-7; TRBD2 aligns across 8 bases. TRBV6-7 has ORF status, its function being uncertain. V lost 2 bases and J lost 6; bases outside the gene matches: 15. This CDR3 has 17 amino acids. This chain's CDR3 is CASSYRLVTGGALEQYF. As DNA, the CDR3 is TGTGCCAGCAGTTACAGGTTGGTCACGGGGGGGGCCCTCGAGCAGTACTTC.

The chain recombines TRBV24-1 with TRBJ2-3, with TRBD2 matching over 10 bases. V shed 2 bases, J shed 6 bases, and the junction held 10 bases outside the gene matches. The CDR3 runs 17 residues. CDR1 and CDR2 (germline): KGHDR, SFDVKD. The CDR3 reads CATSDWGPSGGRDTQYF. The CDR3 DNA reads TGTGCCACCAGTGATTGGGGGCCTAGCGGGGGTAGGGATACGCAGTATTTT.

This chain connects TRBV16 to TRBJ1-1; D might be TRBD1 (5 bases). Trimming cost V 4 bases and J 8 bases, with 14 bases left between them. The CDR3 covers 13 residues. The V gene's germline CDR1 is KGHSY and CDR2 FQNENV. CDR3 nucleotide sequence: TGTGCCAGCAGCCCGCGGCAGGGTTCCGAAGCTTTCTTT. Amino acids: CASSPRQGSEAFF.

The chain has TRBV6-5 and TRBJ2-6; maybe TRBD1 (5 bases). V was shortened by 10 bases and J by 2 bases, with 15 bases between the two germline ends. This CDR3 is built from 15 residues. CDR1 is MNHEY, CDR2 SVGAGI, per germline. CDR3 in DNA: TGTGCCACCGCCTTGGGGCCCACTGGGGCCAACGTCCTGACTTTC. Its translation: CATALGPTGANVLTF.

The CDR3 here is CAKQVGRGATNEKLFF. CDR3 coding DNA: TGTGCTAAACAAGTAGGTCGGGGGGCAACTAATGAAAAACTGTTTTTT. The gene calls are TRBV27 and TRBJ1-4; D might be TRBD1 (5 bases). Germline CDR1 is MNHEY and CDR2 is SMNVEV (reference sequence). This CDR3 is built from 16 residues.

V usage is TRBV19 and J usage is TRBJ1-6; 9 bases are shared with TRBD1. CDR3 length: 16 amino acids. J was trimmed by 2 bases and V by 3 bases; bases with no gene match: 2. The V gene's germline CDR1 is LNHDA and CDR2 SQIVND (reference sequence). CDR3 loop: CASSMGTGTYNSPLHF. The DNA of the CDR3 is TGTGCCAGTAGTATGGGGACAGGGACCTATAATTCACCCCTCCACTTT.

The count of this clone is one. The rearrangement links TRBV20-1 to TRBJ2-5, with D possibly being TRBD1 (6 bases). Germline V gene data show CDR1 as DFQATT and CDR2 as SNEGSKA (reference sequence). The CDR3 consists of 14 residues. Trimming pared 7 bases from V and 5 bases from J, leaving 20 bases between. The DNA for the CDR3 is TGCAGTGTTAGTGCCAGGGGATCTGGTGAGACCCAGTACTTC. Protein sequence: CSVSARGSGETQYF.

The rearrangement uses TRBV6-2 or TRBV6-3 and TRBJ1-1; D might be TRBD1 (6 bases). The germline gives CDR1 MNHEY, CDR2 SVGEGT. V was shortened by 2 bases and J by 8 bases, with 12 bases between the two germline ends. This CDR3 region has 13 residues. In DNA, the CDR3 is TGTGCCAGCAGTTACGAGGGGACATCCGAAGCTTTCTTT. It codes for CASSYEGTSEAFF.